The 21 T cell receptor beta chains presented below share a single source sample, sequenced in a study of blood T cell repertoires in COVID-19 (dated by TCRdb to the early 2020s). The library was produced with the immunoSEQ multiplex PCR assay. Imported from immuneACCESS, the table was reduced by TCRdb to in-frame sequences with V and J called. These copies leave out some clones; in studies compared against another copy, an unresolved V gene accounts for under half, and the cause of the remainder is not known. The sample table shows about 170,000 clones, and 70% to 90% are seen once. The leading ten clones occupy roughly 2% of the sample. Sequences were obtained from peripheral blood. All receptors come from a man between 45 and 60 years old who had recovered from COVID-19.

A single count supports this clone. The chain combines TRBV12-3 or TRBV12-4 with TRBJ2-7, with D perhaps TRBD1 (5 bases). The CDR3 has 12 residues. V was trimmed by 6 bases and J by 6 bases, leaving 12 bases between them. The CDR3 coding sequence is TGTGCCAGCAGCCCTGATAGGGGCGAGCAGTACTTC. It encodes CASSPDRGEQYF.

This clone was counted a single time. The chain joins TRBV2 to TRBJ1-1; 10 nucleotides match TRBD1. The CDR3 is made up of 15 amino acids. J was trimmed by 1 base and V by 6 bases; bases with no gene match: 5. Germline lookup yields CDR1 SNHLY and CDR2 FYNNEI. The CDR3 sequence is CASRRTGGWNTEAFF. The DNA for the CDR3 is TGTGCCAGCAGGAGGACAGGGGGTTGGAACACTGAAGCTTTCTTT.

The chain recombines TRBV5-1 with TRBJ2-7; the match to TRBD2 covers 8 bases. Germline V lookup: CDR1 SGHRS, CDR2 YFSETQ. Trimming took 0 bases from V and 4 from J; bases not matched to a gene: 9. The CDR3 extends over 16 amino acids. The CDR3 loop is CASSLGSGGPPYEQYF. CDR3 nucleotides: TGCGCCAGCAGCTTGGGGTCGGGAGGGCCTCCGTACGAGCAGTACTTC.

The J gene is TRBJ1-2, the V gene TRBV7-9, with 7 nucleotides matching TRBD1. The V segment lost 1 base and the J segment 2 bases; nucleotides outside the gene matches: 1. From germline, CDR1 is SEHNR and CDR2 FQNEAQ (reference sequence). The CDR3 sequence is 14 residues long. CDR3 sequence reads: CASSLGRGNYGYTF. CDR3 sequence (DNA): TGTGCCAGCAGCTTAGGCAGGGGGAACTATGGCTACACCTTC. The whole variable domain, filled in from reference TRBV7-9 and TRBJ1-2, reads DTGVSQNPRHKITKRGQNVTFRCDPISEHNRLYWYRQTLGQGPEFLTYFQNEAQLEKSRLLSDRFSAERPKGSFSTLEIQRTEQGDSAMYLCASSLGRGNYGYTFGSGTRLTVV.

This rearrangement joins TRBV6-2 or TRBV6-3 to TRBJ2-5; 14 bases align to TRBD2. The V gene's germline CDR1 is MNHEY and CDR2 SVGEGT. There are 18 residues in the CDR3. J was trimmed by 2 bases and V by 0 bases; bases with no gene match: 5. For the CDR3, the DNA is TGTGCCAGCAGTTACTCGTGGGGACTAGCGGGGGATCAAGAGACCCAGTACTTC. Protein: CASSYSWGLAGDQETQYF.

CDR3 nucleotides: TGTGCCAGTAGTCCTGGCGGGCCCCAAGAGACCCAGTACTTC. Encoded protein: CASSPGGPQETQYF. The chain combines TRBV19 with TRBJ2-5; D is perhaps TRBD2 (5 bases). Germline CDR1 and CDR2: LNHDA and SQIVND (reference sequence). The CDR3 runs 14 residues. The ends were cut back, 5 bases at V and 1 base at J, with 11 bases in the middle.

The chain links TRBV25-1 to TRBJ2-1; TRBD2 is a possible D gene (6 bases). This CDR3 has 17 residues. Looked up from germline, CDR1 is MGHDK and CDR2 is SYGVNS. Trimming removed 1 base from V and 1 base from J, with 14 bases in between. In DNA form, the CDR3 reads TGTGCCAGCAGTGAATTCCTTGCTAGCGCGTCCTACAATGAGCAGTTCTTC. Protein sequence: CASSEFLASASYNEQFF.

Only a few counts were recorded for this clone. The rearrangement uses TRBV4-2 and TRBJ1-2, with 7 bases lining up with TRBD1. The V gene's germline CDR1 is LGHNA and CDR2 YNFKEQ. CDR3 size: 19 residues. The V gene end was trimmed by 0 bases and the J gene end by 4 bases; junction bases not matched to a gene: 17. In nucleotides, the CDR3 is TGTGCCAGCAGCCAAGATCCCCCGGACAGGCCATTGGAGATCTATGGCTACACCTTC. Its translation is CASSQDPPDRPLEIYGYTF.

The chain joins TRBV5-1 to TRBJ2-1; 10 bases match TRBD2. CDR1 and CDR2 from the germline V gene are SGHRS and YFSETQ. This CDR3 has 15 amino acids. V dropped 4 bases and J dropped 5; count of bases not matched to a gene: 6. The CDR3 nucleotides are TGCGCCAGCAGCCCCACTAGCGGGGCTAACAATGAGCAGTTCTTC. Residues: CASSPTSGANNEQFF. Full variable domain (remainder filled in from reference TRBV5-1 and TRBJ2-1): KAGVTQTPRYLIKTRGQQVTLSCSPISGHRSVSWYQQTPGQGLQFLFEYFSETQRNKGNFPGRFSGRQFSNSRSEMNVSTLELGDSALYLCASSPTSGANNEQFFGPGTRLTVL.

The rearrangement uses TRBV27 and TRBJ1-6; 8 nucleotides match TRBD1. J was trimmed by 7 bases and V by 4 bases; bases with no gene match: 6. Per the germline V gene, CDR1 is MNHEY and CDR2 is SMNVEV (reference sequence). The CDR3 is 15 amino acids. CDR3 in DNA: TGTGCCAGCAGTTGGACAGGGCTCTCCAATTCACCCCTCCACTTT. Residues: CASSWTGLSNSPLHF.

This clone was observed a single time. The gene calls are TRBV29-1 and TRBJ1-5; D remains ambiguous. This CDR3 region has 14 residues. Germline assignment: CDR1 SQVTM and CDR2 ANQGSEA. Trimming cost V 5 bases and J 4 bases, with 15 bases left between them. The CDR3 nucleotides are TGCAGCGTTTTTGGAGTTAGGGAGAATCAGCCCCAGCATTTT. Translating it yields CSVFGVRENQPQHF. The full variable domain, in which reference TRBV29-1 and TRBJ1-5 provide the parts outside the CDR3, is SAVISQKPSRDICQRGTSLTIQCQVDSQVTMMFWYRQQPGQSLTLIATANQGSEATYESGFVIDKFPISRPNLTFSTLTVSNMSPEDSSIYLCSVFGVRENQPQHFGDGTRLSIL.

The chain recombines TRBV3-1 (or the pseudogene TRBV3-2) with TRBJ2-7, with 9 positions matching TRBD1. Germline V gene lookup returns CDR1 LGHDT and CDR2 YNNKEL (reference sequence). CDR3 length: 16 residues. V gave up 1 base and J gave up 4 bases; unmatched junction bases: 8. The CDR3 reads CASSQGGTGSGYEQYF. DNA of the CDR3: TGTGCCAGCAGCCAAGGAGGGACAGGGTCGGGTTACGAGCAGTACTTC.

CDR3 protein: CASSLFGGQETQYF. CDR3 nucleotide sequence: TGTGCCAGCAGCTTGTTCGGGGGCCAAGAGACCCAGTACTTC. The chain joins TRBV5-4 to TRBJ2-5, with a weak D call TRBD2 (6 bases). The CDR3 is 14 amino acids. V was shortened by 1 base and J by 1 base, with 8 bases between the two germline ends. In germline, CDR1 is SGHNT, CDR2 YYREEE (reference sequence).

The V call is TRBV6-2 or TRBV6-3, the J call TRBJ1-1; 8 positions match TRBD1. This CDR3 contains 15 residues. The V segment lost 4 bases and the J segment 5 bases; nucleotides outside the gene matches: 9. The V gene's germline CDR1 is MNHEY and CDR2 SVGEGT. The CDR3 region has the DNA TGTGCCAGCAGTTCTCCCGGACAGGGTCGAACTGAAGCTTTCTTT. Translated, it gives CASSSPGQGRTEAFF.

The genes are TRBV11-2 and TRBJ2-3, with TRBD2 matching 14 bases. The germline gives CDR1 SGHAT, CDR2 FQNNGV. The V segment lost 4 bases and the J segment 7 bases; nucleotides outside the gene matches: 7. The CDR3 is made up of 16 amino acids. The CDR3 loop is CASSSTSGGAENTQYF. The CDR3 nucleotides read TGTGCCAGCAGCTCGACTAGCGGGGGGGCCGAAAATACGCAGTATTTT.

This chain's CDR3 is CSVESGRVGTYEQYF. The CDR3 DNA reads TGCAGCGTTGAGAGCGGGAGGGTGGGAACCTACGAGCAGTACTTC. The V gene is TRBV29-1, the J gene TRBJ2-7; 10 nucleotides align to TRBD2. Germline V lookup: CDR1 SQVTM, CDR2 ANQGSEA. This CDR3 has 15 residues. Trimming cost V 3 bases and J 2 bases; bases outside gene matches: 7.

V usage is TRBV6-5 and J usage is TRBJ1-1, with TRBD1 matching over 11 bases. J lost 11 bases, V lost 2 bases, and 7 bases had no gene match. The CDR3 runs 14 residues. CDR1 MNHEY and CDR2 SVGAGI come from the germline V gene. CDR3 amino acids: CASSYTGQGAVAFF. In DNA form, the CDR3 reads TGTGCCAGCAGTTACACCGGACAGGGGGCGGTCGCTTTCTTT.

The chain employs TRBV3-1 (or the pseudogene TRBV3-2) and TRBJ2-7, with TRBD1 identical over 7 bases. Looked up from germline, CDR1 is LGHDT and CDR2 is YNNKEL (reference sequence). The CDR3 spans 13 residues. Trimming cost V 2 bases and J 3 bases; bases outside gene matches: 1. CDR3 loop: CASSQNRGYEQYF. The CDR3 bases are TGTGCCAGCAGCCAAAACAGGGGCTACGAGCAGTACTTC.

The chain recombines TRBV5-6 with TRBJ2-2; 13 positions match TRBD2. The germline V gene encodes CDR1 SGHDT and CDR2 YYEEEE. J lost 6 bases, V lost 4 bases, and 3 bases had no gene match. This CDR3 region has 15 residues. The CDR3 loop is CASSLTSGRAGELFF. CDR3 in DNA: TGTGCCAGCAGCCTAACTAGCGGGAGGGCCGGGGAGCTGTTTTTT. Full variable domain (outside the CDR3, taken from reference TRBV5-6 and TRBJ2-2): DAGVTQSPTHLIKTRGQQVTLRCSPKSGHDTVSWYQQALGQGPQFIFQYYEEEERQRGNFPDRFSGHQFPNYSSELNVNALLLGDSALYLCASSLTSGRAGELFFGEGSRLTVL.

CDR3 DNA: TGTGCCAGCAGCGGGGGCGGAGCGGTAACAGATACGCAGTATTTT. It yields the protein CASSGGGAVTDTQYF. This chain links TRBV5-4 with TRBJ2-3; D may be TRBD1 (6 bases). V was shortened by 4 bases and J by 3 bases, with 15 bases between the two germline ends. Germline CDR1 is SGHNT and CDR2 is YYREEE (reference sequence). The CDR3 consists of 15 residues.

This chain uses TRBV5-1 with TRBJ2-3; 8 positions match TRBD2. Germline V lookup: CDR1 SGHRS, CDR2 YFSETQ. Losses at the gene ends were 5 bases for V and 1 base for J; bases not matched to a gene: 3. This CDR3 comprises 14 residues. This CDR3 is CASSTGGRTDTQYF. The CDR3 nucleotides read TGCGCCAGCAGTACGGGGGGGCGCACAGATACGCAGTATTTT.